This T cell receptor (beta chain) appears in the sequencing data of a study of follicular helper T cells after annual influenza vaccination. Study-level points and caveats: Plasmablast frequency change correlated with clonality change in ICOS+CD38+ cTfh.

The repertoire was sequenced with immunoSEQ multiplex PCR; TCRdb's copy has only in-frame clones and lacks some. The sample lists roughly 9,800 clones; 80% to 90% were seen once. CDR3 length: 14 amino acids. Trimming stripped 4 bases from V and 4 bases from J, with 13 bases between. From germline, CDR1 is SGHTA and CDR2 FQGNSA. A word on this clone: What it recognizes is unknown.

Time point here: 2015-2016 season, 7 days after influenza vaccination. Sample: CXCR5+ CD38- circulating T follicular helper cells from blood, taken 7 days after influenza vaccination. Subset here: circulating Tfh, non-naive CD4+CXCR5+PD-1+ (ICOS+CD38+ or ICOS-CD38-). This clonotype was sampled from an adult who received the influenza vaccine. The rearrangement uses TRBV7-2 and TRBJ1-1; D uncertain. The CDR3, as DNA: TGTGCCAGCAGCTCGACCCCCGGGCCCACTGAAGCTTTCTTT. Its translation is CASSSTPGPTEAFF. Drawing the rest from reference TRBV7-2 and TRBJ1-1, the complete variable domain is GAGVSQSPSNKVTEKGKDVELRCDPISGHTALYWYRQSLGQGLEFLIYFQGNSAPDKSGLPSDRFSAERTGGSVSTLTIQRTQQEDSAVYLCASSSTPGPTEAFFGQGTRLTVV.